This TCR beta chain was sequenced for a study of shared T cell receptors in the human thymus listed by TCRdb under 2021. In terms of the full investigation: The study examined how the human thymus generates shared, self-reactive T-cell receptor alpha chains.

The CDR3 spans 21 residues, from the cysteine through the phenylalanine. Of the read, only the CDR3 DNA is kept; its 63 bases are in frame from base 1. V trim: 2 bases; J trim: 1 base; unmatched bases: 17. CDR1 and CDR2, per the germline V gene, are KGHSH and LQKENI. In the case of this clone: Its antigen remains unidentified. No base quality values were provided; no much bigger clone lies one nucleotide off.

Libraries were prepared through the immunoSEQ multiplex PCR assay. TCRdb carries this immuneACCESS record with in-frame sequences only. Its versions omit some clonotypes, under half of them owing to an unresolved V gene in the studies checked, with the rest unexplained. The sample yields hundreds of thousands of clones; over 75% were counted once. Of the sample, 0.009% to 0.0095% falls within the top ten clones. The data also belong to a second study, concerning human thymus T cells. From that second study: In Finland, the donors were immunologically healthy infants who were having open corrective cardiac surgery for congenital heart defects. Thymus tissue was collected as surgical resects that were removed during corrective cardiac surgery. Biased V and J gene segment usage appeared to be present in both thymic and peripheral blood repertoires. The related research reported highly overlapping thymic TCR repertoires among unrelated individuals. The study characterized TCR alpha and beta repertoires from seven to nine infant thymus samples and a few related peripheral blood samples. The cohort included a handful of male and two female infants, with donor ages spanning 7 to 244 days. Thymocytes were freed from the tissue by mechanical means and kept at -70 degrees C as pellets of roughly 8.5-31 million cells. A QIAsymphony instrument was used to extract genomic DNA from frozen cell pellets. The immunoSEQ multiplex PCR assay was used to amplify the TCRB and TCRAD loci from a standardized amount of quality-controlled genomic DNA. Amplicons spanned the V(D)J region at a length sufficient to cover the CDR3 and identify V and J genes. The amplicons were sequenced on an Illumina platform via the commercial immunoSEQ service. Primer bias and sequencing errors were corrected using previously described methods, and TCRAD and TCRB definitions followed the IMGT database. The repertoires were analysed using immunoSEQ Analyzer 3.0 and VDJTools for basic statistics, V/J segment usage, diversity estimates, rarefaction and pairwise overlap. To estimate diversity, the Chao1, ChaoE, Efron-Thisted, Shannon and inverse Simpson indices were applied, and diversity was also estimated on datasets down-sampled to the smallest sample. Repertoire overlap used strict matching of CDR3 nucleotide sequence, V gene and J gene, with Jaccard-based multidimensional scaling clustering. On average, roughly 800,000 unique TCRB clonotypes were obtained from thymus samples, compared with some 84,000 from blood samples.

Sequenced: thymocytes. This receptor was identified in a boy younger than two with a congenital heart defect. Donor details come from another sample of the same person, matched by shared clones. The chain is encoded by TRBV18 joined to TRBJ2-7; 13 nucleotides in the junction match TRBD2. CDR3 reads: CASSPWVYTRGLAGTSYEQYF. In nucleotides, the sequence is TGTGCCAGCTCACCATGGGTATACACCCGGGGACTAGCGGGAACTTCCTACGAGCAGTACTTC.